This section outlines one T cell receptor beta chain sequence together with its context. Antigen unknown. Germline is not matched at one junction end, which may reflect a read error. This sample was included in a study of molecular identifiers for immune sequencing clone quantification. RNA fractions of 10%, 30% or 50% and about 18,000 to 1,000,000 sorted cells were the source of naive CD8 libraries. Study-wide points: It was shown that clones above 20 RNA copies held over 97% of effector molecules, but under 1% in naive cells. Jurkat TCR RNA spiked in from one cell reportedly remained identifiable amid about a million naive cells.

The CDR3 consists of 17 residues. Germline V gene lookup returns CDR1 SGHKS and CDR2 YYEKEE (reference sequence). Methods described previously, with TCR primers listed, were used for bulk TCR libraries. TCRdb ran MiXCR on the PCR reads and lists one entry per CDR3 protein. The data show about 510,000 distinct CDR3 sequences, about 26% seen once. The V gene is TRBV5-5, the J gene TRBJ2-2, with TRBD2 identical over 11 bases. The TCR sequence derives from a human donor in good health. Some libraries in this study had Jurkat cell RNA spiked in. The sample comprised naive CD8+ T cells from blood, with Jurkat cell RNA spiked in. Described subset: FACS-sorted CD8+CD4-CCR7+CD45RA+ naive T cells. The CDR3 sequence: CASSLTQGLAALGELVF. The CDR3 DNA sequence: TGTGCCAGCAGCCTGACCCAGGGACTAGCGGCATTAGGGGAGCTGGTTTTT.